This T cell receptor beta chain was recovered during a study of siplizumab effects on memory and regulatory T cells. Study-wide points: Memory cells seemed less diverse than naive T cells, which also seemed major contributors to the alloresponse. Proliferating clones, CD4+ or CD8+, lacked an assignable naive or memory phenotype in roughly 75-95% of cases.

This clone appeared once. What it recognizes is unknown. The assay looked at about 100,000 TCR templates in each sample. The table came from immunoSEQ multiplex PCR; TCRdb's copy has only in-frame clones and leaves some out. This sample carries some 96,000 clones, 94% of them seen once, and the ten largest clones take 1% to 1.5%. This CDR3 is 17 amino acids long. The germline gives CDR1 ENHRY, CDR2 SYGVKD. V dropped 0 bases and J dropped 3 bases, with 18 bases sitting between them. The V and J genes are TRBV10-3 and TRBJ2-7; no reliable D call. Sample: non-Treg CD4+ T cells sorted from blood. The sequence was collected from a human donor in good health. The DNA of the CDR3 is TGTGCCATCAGTGAGTCGTTAGGGCTAGTGGGTAACTACGAGCAGTACTTC. It encodes CAISESLGLVGNYEQYF.